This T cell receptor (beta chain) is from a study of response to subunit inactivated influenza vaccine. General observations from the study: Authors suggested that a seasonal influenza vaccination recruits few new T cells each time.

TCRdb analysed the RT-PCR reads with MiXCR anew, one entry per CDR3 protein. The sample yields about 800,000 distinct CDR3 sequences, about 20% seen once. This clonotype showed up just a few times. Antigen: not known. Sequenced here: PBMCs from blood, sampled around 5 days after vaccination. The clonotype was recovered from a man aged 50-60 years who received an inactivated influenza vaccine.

The DNA of the CDR3 is TGTGCCAGCACCCAAGGGGGAGGGCAGGCACAAGAGACCCAGTACTTC. Encoded protein: CASTQGGGQAQETQYF. The chain is built from TRBV7-8 and TRBJ2-5, with a weak D call TRBD2 (7 bases). The CDR3 has 16 amino acids. Germline V gene lookup returns CDR1 SGHVS and CDR2 FQNEAQ. Trimming pared 7 bases from V and 2 bases from J, leaving 20 bases between. The complete variable domain, with remaining parts taken from reference TRBV7-8 and TRBJ2-5, reads GAGVSQSPRYKVAKRGQDVALRCDPISGHVSLFWYQQALGQGPEFLTYFQNEAQLDKSGLPSDRFFAERPEGSVSTLKIQRTQQEDSAVYLCASTQGGGQAQETQYFGPGTRLLVL.